The subject of this entry is one TCR beta chain. No antigen is known for it. This sample was included in a study of PD-1 blockade in mismatch repair-deficient tumors. General observations from the study: After pembrolizumab, tumor-resident clones rose rapidly, then generally contracted before radiologic responses.

The ends were cut back, 7 bases at V and 4 bases at J, with 13 bases in the middle. The CDR3 has 12 residues. Germline CDR1 is SQVTM and CDR2 is ANQGSEA. TCRdb's copy holds only in-frame clones and misses some; the assay was immunoSEQ multiplex PCR. The sample consists of approximately 79,000 clones, approximately 80% of them appearing once. All patients were mismatch repair deficient, assessed by either PCR or immunohistochemistry. The TCR-sequenced patients were a few responders to pembrolizumab. V and J are TRBV29-1 and TRBJ1-1; D call uncertain. The TCR was taken from an adult with mismatch repair-deficient cancer. The material sequenced was peripheral blood, taken 44 weeks after starting pembrolizumab. The CDR3 loop reads CSARPLGTEAFF. As DNA, the CDR3 is TGCAGCGCCCGCCCTTTAGGCACTGAAGCTTTCTTT.